This TCR beta chain was captured by sequencing in a study of blood T cell repertoires in COVID-19. In the study overall: Specimens from acute and convalescent COVID-19 originated in the United States, Italy and Spain. T cells, B-cell-depleted T cells, or PBMCs provided the cDNA or gDNA that served as material.

Trimming took 5 bases from V and 4 from J, leaving 21 bases between them. Germline lookup yields CDR1 SGHDN and CDR2 FVKESK. This CDR3 is 16 amino acids long. Under the authors' procedure: Researchers report that nucleated cell counts were estimated from reference gene primer amplification. The table came from immunoSEQ multiplex PCR; TCRdb's copy has only in-frame clones and leaves some out. Clonal size and the V and J genes are those of that table, whereas D and trimming came from the DNA. Among 85,000 to 120,000 clones listed, around four fifths were seen once. The gene calls are TRBV14 and TRBJ2-7; D is possibly TRBD1 (6 bases). Specimen: peripheral blood. This receptor was taken from a man between 40 and 49 years old with active or convalescent COVID-19. CDR3 residues: CASSGSVGTLTYEQYF. Here the CDR3 DNA reads TGTGCCAGCAGCGGCTCGGTCGGGACACTGACATACGAGCAGTACTTC.